The sequence of this T cell receptor delta chain was determined in a study of γδ T cells in repeated Plasmodium falciparum infection. Bulk repertoires came from Vgamma9/Vdelta2+ or Vdelta2-negative gammadelta T cells flow-sorted from PBMC. Only a few counts were recorded for this clone. The protein held in TCRdb is that of a much larger clone and does not match this DNA's translation at residue 6, likely because of a read error; the protein shown is translated from the DNA. Other DNA sequences in this specimen translate into the identical CDR3. TCRdb re-called the multiplex PCR reads via CATT. The sample records roughly 50,000 delta-chain clones, around 1.6% being singletons. The CDR3 contains 11 residues. V lost 2 bases and J 7 bases, leaving 5 bases between the germline ends. Germline assignment: CDR1 TSWWSYY and CDR2 QGS.

The TCR was taken from a pool of human donors (malaria-infected and uninfected, not separated). This chain connects TRDV1 to TRDJ1; D gene unclear. Sequencing was performed on gamma-delta T cells from blood. The CDR3 nucleotides read TGTGCTCTTGGGGAAAAACGTAAACTCATCTTT. Protein: CALGEKRKLIF.